This T cell receptor beta chain derives from a study of blood T cell repertoires in COVID-19. Study as a whole: COVID-19 samples collected from the United States, Italy and Spain covered acute and convalescent phases.

Trimming took 6 bases from V and 6 from J, leaving 20 bases between them. The CDR3 spans 15 residues. Germline V lookup: CDR1 MNHEY, CDR2 SVGAGI. Participant-given clinical history determined each cohort assignment. This clone was observed a handful of times. Here immunoSEQ multiplex PCR was the method, and the copy in TCRdb shows in-frame clones only, minus some. The data hold a few hundred thousand clones, with 85% to 90% observed a single time. The V gene is TRBV6-5, the J gene TRBJ1-1; D may be TRBD1 (5 bases). This receptor was taken from a woman in her late teens or twenties who had recovered from COVID-19. Sequencing input: PBMCs or T cells enriched from blood (not recorded which). CDR3 loop: CASSHNGAQGAEAFF. DNA of the CDR3: TGTGCCAGCAGCCATAACGGCGCCCAGGGTGCTGAAGCTTTCTTT.